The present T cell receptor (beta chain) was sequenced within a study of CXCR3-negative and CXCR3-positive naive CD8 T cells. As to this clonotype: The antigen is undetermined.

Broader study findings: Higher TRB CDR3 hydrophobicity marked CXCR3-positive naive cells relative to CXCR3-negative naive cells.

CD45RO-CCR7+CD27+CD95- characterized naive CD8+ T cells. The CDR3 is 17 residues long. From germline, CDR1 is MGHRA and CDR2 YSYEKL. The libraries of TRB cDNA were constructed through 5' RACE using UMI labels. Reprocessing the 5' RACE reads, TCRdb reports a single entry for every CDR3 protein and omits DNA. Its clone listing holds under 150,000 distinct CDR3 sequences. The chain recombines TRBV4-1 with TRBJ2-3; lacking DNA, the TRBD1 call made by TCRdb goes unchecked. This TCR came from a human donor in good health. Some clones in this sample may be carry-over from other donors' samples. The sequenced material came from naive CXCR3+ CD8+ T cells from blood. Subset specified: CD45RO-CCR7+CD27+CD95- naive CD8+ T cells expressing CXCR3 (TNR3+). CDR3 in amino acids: CASSQVGGQGAADTQYF.